The T cell receptor (beta chain) under discussion was sequenced for a study of CD4 T cells in relation to SARS-CoV-2 and coronaviruses. As for the study in general: After roughly ten days of antigen culture, PBMC TCR beta CDR3s were sequenced.

Findings and limits, study-wide: Crossreactivity was assessed only for spike protein, not other viral proteins.

Turning to this clone: The antigen is unknown.

CD4+ T cells from unexposed donors were obtained before the COVID-19 pandemic (2011-2018). After ten to eleven days of culture, CD4+ T cells were isolated. Cells permitting, SARS-CoV-2 S/N and four cold-coronavirus spikes were tested on unexposed-donor CD4+ T cells. Approximately 2 million PBMCs per well were cultured with approximately 10 IU/ml IL-2. V was cut by 7 bases and J by 4 bases, with 26 bases left in between. Per germline, CDR1 MDHEN and CDR2 SYDVKM. The CDR3 spans 17 residues. Sequencing was performed with immunoSEQ multiplex PCR; in TCRdb, only in-frame clones are kept and a portion is missing. Of roughly 17,000 clones listed, nearly 85% are singletons.

This chain links TRBV28 with TRBJ2-7; tentatively, D is TRBD1 or TRBD2 (5 bases each). This receptor was taken from a human donor in good health. Material for sequencing was CD4+ T cells from PBMCs, cultured in vitro. Here the CDR3 reads CASTPRRDAGLNYEQYF. CDR3 DNA sequence: TGTGCCAGCACACCCCGCCGGGACGCAGGACTGAATTACGAGCAGTACTTC.